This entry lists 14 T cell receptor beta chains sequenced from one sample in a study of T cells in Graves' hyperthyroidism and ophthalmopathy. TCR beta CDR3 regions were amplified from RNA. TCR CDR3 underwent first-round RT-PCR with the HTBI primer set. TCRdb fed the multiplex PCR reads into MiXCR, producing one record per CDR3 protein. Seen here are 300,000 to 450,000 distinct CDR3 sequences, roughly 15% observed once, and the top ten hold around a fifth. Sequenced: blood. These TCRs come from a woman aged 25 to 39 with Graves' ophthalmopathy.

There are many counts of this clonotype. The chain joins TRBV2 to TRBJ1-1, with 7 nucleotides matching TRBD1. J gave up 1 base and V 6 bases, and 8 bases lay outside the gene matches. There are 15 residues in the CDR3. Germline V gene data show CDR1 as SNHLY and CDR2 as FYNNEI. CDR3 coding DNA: TGTGCCAGCAGACGACAGGGATACTCGAACACTGAAGCTTTCTTT. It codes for CASRRQGYSNTEAFF.

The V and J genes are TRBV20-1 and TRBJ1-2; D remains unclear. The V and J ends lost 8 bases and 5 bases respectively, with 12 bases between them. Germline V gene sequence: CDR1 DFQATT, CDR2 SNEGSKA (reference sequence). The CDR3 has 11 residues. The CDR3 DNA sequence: TGCAGTTCTACGGCGGGGTATGGCTACACCTTC. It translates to CSSTAGYGYTF.

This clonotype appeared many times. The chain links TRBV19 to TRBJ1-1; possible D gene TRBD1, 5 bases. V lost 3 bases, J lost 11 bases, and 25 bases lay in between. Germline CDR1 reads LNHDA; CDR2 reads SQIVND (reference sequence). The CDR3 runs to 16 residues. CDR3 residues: CASSIRSTGDSGDAFF. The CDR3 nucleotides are TGTGCCAGTAGTATTCGATCGACGGGGGACTCGGGGGATGCTTTCTTT. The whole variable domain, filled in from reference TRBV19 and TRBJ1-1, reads DGGITQSPKYLFRKEGQNVTLSCEQNLNHDAMYWYRQDPGQGLRLIYYSQIVNDFQKGDIAEGYSVSREKKESFPLTVTSAQKNPTAFYLCASSIRSTGDSGDAFFGQGTRLTVV.

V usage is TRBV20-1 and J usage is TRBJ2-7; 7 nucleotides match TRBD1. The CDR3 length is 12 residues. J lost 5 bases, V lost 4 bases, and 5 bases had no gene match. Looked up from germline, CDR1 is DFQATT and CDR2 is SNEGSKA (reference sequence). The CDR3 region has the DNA TGCAGTGCTAACCGACAGGGAGACGAGCAGTACTTC. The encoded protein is CSANRQGDEQYF.

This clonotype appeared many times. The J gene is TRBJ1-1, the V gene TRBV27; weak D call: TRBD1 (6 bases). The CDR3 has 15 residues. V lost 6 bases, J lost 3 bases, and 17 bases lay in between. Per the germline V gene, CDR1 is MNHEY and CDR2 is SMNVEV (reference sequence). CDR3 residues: CASRVDPAGDTEAFF. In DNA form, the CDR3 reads TGTGCCAGCAGAGTGGACCCCGCAGGGGACACTGAAGCTTTCTTT.

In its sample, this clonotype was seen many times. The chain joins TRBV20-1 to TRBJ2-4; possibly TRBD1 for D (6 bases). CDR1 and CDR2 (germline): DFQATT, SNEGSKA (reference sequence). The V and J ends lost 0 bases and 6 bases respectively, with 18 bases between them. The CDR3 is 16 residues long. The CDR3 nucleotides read TGCAGTGCTAGAGATTATTGGACAGAAGATTCAAACATTCAGTACTTC. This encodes CSARDYWTEDSNIQYF.

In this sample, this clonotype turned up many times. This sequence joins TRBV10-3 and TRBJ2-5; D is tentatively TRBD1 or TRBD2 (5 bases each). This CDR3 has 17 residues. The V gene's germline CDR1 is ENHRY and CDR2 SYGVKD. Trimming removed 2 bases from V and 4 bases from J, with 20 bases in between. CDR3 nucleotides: TGTGCCATCAGTGAGGGGACCTCCGGGGTTAGGCTAGAGACCCAGTACTTC. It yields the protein CAISEGTSGVRLETQYF.

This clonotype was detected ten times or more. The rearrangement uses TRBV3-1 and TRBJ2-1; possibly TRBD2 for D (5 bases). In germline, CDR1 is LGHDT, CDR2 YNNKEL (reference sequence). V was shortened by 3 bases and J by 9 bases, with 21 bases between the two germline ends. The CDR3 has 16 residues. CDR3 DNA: TGTGCCAGCAGCCACTTCTCAGGAGGATGGTTGGGTGAGCAGTTCTTC. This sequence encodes CASSHFSGGWLGEQFF.

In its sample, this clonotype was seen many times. The CDR3 loop reads CASSDPGGMNTEAFF. In DNA, the CDR3 is TGTGCCAGCAGTGACCCAGGGGGCATGAACACTGAAGCTTTCTTT. The genes are TRBV6-1 and TRBJ1-1; TRBD1 matches 8 bases. The CDR3 length is 15 residues. Trimming removed 3 bases from V and 0 bases from J; junction bases left unmatched: 3. Germline values: CDR1 MNHNS, CDR2 SASEGT.

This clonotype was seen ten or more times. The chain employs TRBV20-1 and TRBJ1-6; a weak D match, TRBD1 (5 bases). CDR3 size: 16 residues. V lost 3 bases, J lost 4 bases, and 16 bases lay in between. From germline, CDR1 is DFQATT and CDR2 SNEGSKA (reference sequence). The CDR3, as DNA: TGCAGTGCTAGTTCGCCCGGAGGGGCATATAATTCACCCCTCCACTTT. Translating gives CSASSPGGAYNSPLHF.

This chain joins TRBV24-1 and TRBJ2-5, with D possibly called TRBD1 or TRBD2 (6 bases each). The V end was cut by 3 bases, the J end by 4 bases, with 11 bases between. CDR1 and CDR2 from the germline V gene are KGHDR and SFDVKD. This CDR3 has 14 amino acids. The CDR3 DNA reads TGTGCCACCAGTGATCGGGGGCCTGGAGAGACCCAGTACTTC. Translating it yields CATSDRGPGETQYF.

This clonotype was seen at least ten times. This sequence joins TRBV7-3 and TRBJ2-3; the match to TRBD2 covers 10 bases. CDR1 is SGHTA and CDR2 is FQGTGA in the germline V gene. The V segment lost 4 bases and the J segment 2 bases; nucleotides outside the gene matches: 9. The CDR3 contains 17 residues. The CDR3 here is CASSSTLAGVNTDTQYF. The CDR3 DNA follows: TGTGCCAGCAGCTCGACCCTAGCGGGGGTTAACACAGATACGCAGTATTTT.

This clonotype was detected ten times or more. CDR3 sequence: CASSLRYGVGGTEKYEQYF. The CDR3 coding sequence is TGTGCCAGCAGTTTAAGATATGGGGTAGGGGGGACGGAGAAGTACGAGCAGTACTTC. The V call is TRBV28, the J call TRBJ2-7, with D tentatively TRBD1 or TRBD2 (6 bases each). Germline values: CDR1 MDHEN, CDR2 SYDVKM. V was trimmed by 2 bases and J by 4 bases, leaving 27 bases between them. The CDR3 is 19 amino acids.

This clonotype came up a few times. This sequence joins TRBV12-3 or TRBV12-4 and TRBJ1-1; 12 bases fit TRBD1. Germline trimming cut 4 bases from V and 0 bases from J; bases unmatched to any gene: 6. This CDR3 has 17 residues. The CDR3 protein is CASSSGTGGFMNTEAFF. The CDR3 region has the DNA TGTGCCAGCAGTTCCGGGACAGGGGGCTTCATGAACACTGAAGCTTTCTTT.